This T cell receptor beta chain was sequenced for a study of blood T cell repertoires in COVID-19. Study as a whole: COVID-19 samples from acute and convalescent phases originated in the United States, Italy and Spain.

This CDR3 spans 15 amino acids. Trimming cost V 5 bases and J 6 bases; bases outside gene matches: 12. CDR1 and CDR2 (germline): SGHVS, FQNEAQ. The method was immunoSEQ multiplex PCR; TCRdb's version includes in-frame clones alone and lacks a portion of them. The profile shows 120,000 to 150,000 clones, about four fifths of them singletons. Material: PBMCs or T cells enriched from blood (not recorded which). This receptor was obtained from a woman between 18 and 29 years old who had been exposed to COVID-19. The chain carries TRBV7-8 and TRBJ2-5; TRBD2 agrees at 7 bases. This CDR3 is CASSIRSAGVKTQYF. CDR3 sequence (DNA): TGTGCCAGCAGCATACGCTCGGCGGGGGTGAAGACCCAGTACTTC.